This T cell receptor (beta chain) appears in the sequencing data of a study of T cell repertoires in cytomegalovirus infection. MiXCR, run by TCRdb on the reads, gives a single entry per CDR3 protein. This sample has about 920,000 distinct CDR3 sequences, with less than 35% found just once. On this clonotype itself: Its antigen is currently unknown.

The length of the CDR3 is 14 residues. From germline, CDR1 is MNHNY and CDR2 SVGAGI (reference sequence). The chain employs TRBV6-6 and TRBJ2-7, with D tentatively TRBD1 (6 bases). The sample in question was cultured CD8+ T cells from PBMCs, obtained from culture after CMV antigen stimulation. This clonotype originated in a human donor in good health (CMV status not recorded). Some clones in this sample may be carry-over from other donors' samples. The CDR3 region is CASNYRQADYEQYV. CDR3 DNA: TGTGCCAGCAATTACCGACAGGCTGACTACGAGCAGTACGTC.